Presented here are 30 T cell receptor beta chains from one specimen sequenced in a study of cytomegalovirus exposure and HLA in healthy donors. 13 Jbeta primers and 60 Vbeta primers were used for the PCR. Here immunoSEQ multiplex PCR was the method, and the copy in TCRdb shows in-frame clones only, minus some. The sample lists 100,000 to 150,000 clones, 60% to 80% occurring once. Sequencing was carried out using PBMCs. The source is a woman aged 55 to 70 in good health and CMV-seropositive.

This clone was seen a handful of times. The rearrangement links TRBV19 to TRBJ1-5, with TRBD1 as a possible D gene (5 bases). This CDR3 has 14 amino acids. V was trimmed by 9 bases and J by 0 bases, leaving 12 bases between them. Germline V gene data show CDR1 as LNHDA and CDR2 as SQIVND (reference sequence). CDR3 loop: CASTGVSSNQPQHF. CDR3 bases: TGTGCCAGCACGGGGGTGTCTAGCAATCAGCCCCAGCATTTT.

This chain links TRBV19 with TRBJ2-4; D is possibly TRBD2 (6 bases). CDR3 size: 17 residues. The V and J ends lost 2 bases and 6 bases respectively, with 20 bases between them. The germline gives CDR1 LNHDA, CDR2 SQIVND (reference sequence). Written as DNA, the CDR3 is TGTGCCAGTAGTATATCCACGGCTACGGGGGTTGGAAACATTCAGTACTTC. It encodes CASSISTATGVGNIQYF.

This clone has more than one count but fewer than ten. The genes are TRBV27 and TRBJ1-6, with TRBD1 identical over 8 bases. V gave up 5 bases and J gave up 4 bases; unmatched junction bases: 10. This CDR3 is 17 amino acids long. Germline loops: CDR1 MNHEY, CDR2 SMNVEV (reference sequence). This CDR3 is CASSLRQGTLYNSPLHF. The CDR3 DNA follows: TGTGCCAGCAGTCTCCGACAGGGGACCTTGTATAATTCACCCCTCCACTTT.

The genes are TRBV11-2 and TRBJ1-1, with a possible D match to TRBD1 (6 bases). V was clipped by 5 bases and J by 3 bases, with 10 bases between them. CDR3 size: 13 residues. Germline V gene sequence: CDR1 SGHAT, CDR2 FQNNGV. CDR3 loop: CASSRTVDTEAFF. In nucleotides, the CDR3 is TGTGCCAGCAGCCGGACAGTAGACACTGAAGCTTTCTTT.

V usage is TRBV25-1 and J usage is TRBJ2-2; maybe TRBD1 (6 bases). CDR1 and CDR2 from the germline V gene are MGHDK and SYGVNS. This CDR3 has 16 residues. Trimming removed 6 bases at V and 2 bases at J, with 16 bases between. The CDR3 nucleotides are TGTGCCAGCAGAAGCACAGGACAGAGAAACACCGGGGAGCTGTTTTTT. It is translated as CASRSTGQRNTGELFF.

This clone has a handful of counts. This chain joins TRBV5-8 and TRBJ1-2; 7 bases align to TRBD1. V lost 1 base to trimming and J lost 8 bases; unmatched junction nucleotides: 11. From germline, CDR1 is SGHTS and CDR2 YDEGEE. The length of the CDR3 is 15 residues. CDR3 loop: CASSLRAGGTLGYTF. The CDR3 DNA is TGTGCCAGCAGCTTGAGGGCAGGGGGAACCCTGGGCTACACCTTC.

V and J are TRBV25-1 and TRBJ2-5, with D uncertain. The DNA end lines up better with TRBJ2-7; the J call may be wrong. Germline V gene lookup returns CDR1 MGHDK and CDR2 SYGVNS. This CDR3 is built from 11 residues. Here the CDR3 reads CASRRNYEQYF. CDR3 nucleotides: TGTGCCAGCAGGCGGAACTACGAGCAGTACTTC.

The chain couples TRBV6-6 to TRBJ2-7, with D perhaps TRBD1 (5 bases). V was trimmed by 4 bases and J by 7 bases, leaving 11 bases between them. The germline gives CDR1 MNHNY, CDR2 SVGAGI (reference sequence). The CDR3 is made up of 12 amino acids. The CDR3: CASSSTALEQYF. Written as DNA, the CDR3 is TGTGCCAGCAGTTCGACAGCTTTGGAGCAGTACTTC.

The chain has TRBV5-4 and TRBJ1-2; D uncertain. The ends were cut back, 0 bases at V and 0 bases at J, with 12 bases in the middle. Germline CDR1 is SGHNT and CDR2 is YYREEE (reference sequence). The CDR3 contains 16 residues. CDR3 DNA: TGTGCCAGCAGCTTGGACAGTGCCTTAGCTAACTATGGCTACACCTTC. The encoded protein is CASSLDSALANYGYTF.

The V call is TRBV11-3, the J call TRBJ2-3, with a weak D call TRBD1 (6 bases). From germline, CDR1 is SGHNT and CDR2 YENEEA. This CDR3 contains 15 residues. The V end lost 1 base, the J end lost 3 bases, and 11 bases lay between the germline ends. The CDR3 DNA reads as TGTGCCAGCAGCTTAGGGGCAGGGGAAACAGATACGCAGTATTTT. Protein product: CASSLGAGETDTQYF.

This clone was found a few times. Germline and junction disagree at one end, which may indicate a read error. The rearrangement uses TRBV7-9 and TRBJ2-4; no reliable D call. CDR1 and CDR2 (germline): SEHNR, FQNEAQ (reference sequence). The CDR3 loop spans 13 amino acids. The CDR3 region is CSSSLYSSNIQYF. The CDR3 bases are TGTTCCAGCAGCTTATACAGCTCAAACATTCAGTACTTC.

The J gene is TRBJ1-1, the V gene TRBV6-6; D perhaps matches TRBD1 (5 bases). Germline CDR1 is MNHNY and CDR2 is SVGAGI (reference sequence). Trimming took off 3 bases at V and 8 bases at J, with 16 bases between the two ends. This CDR3 region has 14 residues. CDR3 loop: CASSYVGEFSEAFF. CDR3 coding DNA: TGTGCCAGCAGTTATGTAGGGGAATTTAGCGAAGCTTTCTTT.

V gene TRBV6-1 combines with J gene TRBJ2-1; D is perhaps TRBD2 (6 bases). Germline V lookup: CDR1 MNHNS, CDR2 SASEGT. V gave up 0 bases and J gave up 0 bases, with 15 bases separating them. The CDR3 length is 18 residues. As DNA, the CDR3 is TGTGCCAGCAGTGAAGCCGGGGACTGGCTGAGCTCCTACAATGAGCAGTTCTTC. This sequence encodes CASSEAGDWLSSYNEQFF.

J is TRBJ1-2 and V is TRBV6-6, with D maybe TRBD1 (5 bases). V was shortened by 7 bases and J by 8 bases, with 14 bases between the two germline ends. This CDR3 is built from 12 residues. Germline V CDR1 and CDR2: MNHNY, SVGAGI (reference sequence). This CDR3 is CASNPGARGYTF. The DNA of the CDR3 is TGTGCCAGCAACCCTGGGGCACGAGGCTACACCTTC.

This clone appeared a few times. CDR3 in amino acids: CASQRNSNNSPLHF. As DNA, the CDR3 is TGTGCCTCCCAGAGGAATAGCAATAATTCACCCCTCCACTTT. The chain links TRBV19 to TRBJ1-6, with unresolved D. CDR1 and CDR2 (germline): LNHDA, SQIVND (reference sequence). Trimming cost V 11 bases and J 5 bases, with 16 bases left between them. There are 14 residues in the CDR3.

This clone came up a few times. The gene calls are TRBV6-5 and TRBJ2-2; 12 bases match TRBD1. Trimming removed 6 bases from V and 6 bases from J; junction bases left unmatched: 2. The CDR3 is made up of 14 amino acids. The germline gives CDR1 MNHEY, CDR2 SVGAGI. CDR3 nucleotides: TGTGCCAGCAGGCGGGACAGGGGGCCCGGGGAGCTGTTTTTT. This codes for CASRRDRGPGELFF.

The rearrangement links TRBV29-1 to TRBJ2-7; 9 positions agree with TRBD1. The germline V gene encodes CDR1 SQVTM and CDR2 ANQGSEA. The CDR3 consists of 16 residues. The ends lost 4 bases at V and 2 bases at J; junction bases unmatched: 12. The CDR3 bases are TGCAGCGTTGCGCAGTTCCGGGACAGGGACCCCTACGAGCAGTACTTC. Translation gives CSVAQFRDRDPYEQYF.

The chain joins TRBV7-8 to TRBJ1-2; D remains ambiguous. The CDR3 runs 16 residues. Trimming shortened V by 0 bases and J by 3 bases, and 14 bases separated the two germline ends. Looked up from germline, CDR1 is SGHVS and CDR2 is FQNEAQ. The CDR3: CASSLAGRAKDYGYTF. The CDR3 DNA sequence: TGTGCCAGCAGCTTAGCGGGGAGGGCAAAGGACTATGGCTACACCTTC.

The chain uses TRBV27 and TRBJ1-5; 9 bases map to TRBD1. Germline assignment: CDR1 MNHEY and CDR2 SMNVEV (reference sequence). The CDR3 sequence is 17 residues long. The V gene end was trimmed by 5 bases and the J gene end by 4 bases; junction bases not matched to a gene: 12. In DNA form, the CDR3 reads TGTGCCAGCAGTGGGAGACAGGGGGACCATTCAAATCAGCCCCAGCATTTT. Translating gives CASSGRQGDHSNQPQHF.

This clone was seen more than once but under ten times. The chain couples TRBV5-8 to TRBJ2-1; tentative D call: TRBD1 (6 bases). The CDR3 covers 15 residues. Germline assignment: CDR1 SGHTS and CDR2 YDEGEE. Trimming pared 0 bases from V and 4 bases from J, leaving 11 bases between. The CDR3 loop reads CASSLGQASYNEQFF. The CDR3 DNA is TGTGCCAGCAGCTTGGGACAGGCATCATACAATGAGCAGTTCTTC.

This clone was detected only a few times. The chain employs TRBV5-5 and TRBJ1-1, with D maybe TRBD1 (6 bases). This CDR3 has 14 amino acids. From germline, CDR1 is SGHKS and CDR2 YYEKEE (reference sequence). Trimming cost V 4 bases and J 2 bases, with 12 bases left between them. The CDR3 bases are TGTGCCAGCAGCCAGGGGAGGGTAAACACTGAAGCTTTCTTT. It specifies CASSQGRVNTEAFF.

This clone was seen more than once but under ten times. V and J are TRBV28 and TRBJ2-5; 13 nucleotides line up with TRBD2. Germline V gene data show CDR1 as MDHEN and CDR2 as SYDVKM. The J segment lost 4 bases and the V segment lost 5 bases, leaving 7 bases of the junction unmatched. The CDR3 consists of 16 residues. The CDR3 region is CASSPGLAGPRETQYF. For the CDR3, the DNA is TGTGCCAGCAGTCCGGGACTAGCGGGGCCAAGAGAGACCCAGTACTTC.

The V call is TRBV5-1, the J call TRBJ1-1; a weak D match, TRBD1 (5 bases). Germline V CDR1 and CDR2: SGHRS, YFSETQ. This CDR3 region has 15 residues. V shed 0 bases and J shed 2 bases, with 11 bases lying between them. The CDR3 DNA follows: TGCGCCAGCAGCTTGGTTGCGGGGACCAACACTGAAGCTTTCTTT. Its translation is CASSLVAGTNTEAFF.

J is TRBJ1-1 and V is TRBV5-1, with D perhaps TRBD1 (6 bases). The CDR3 extends over 15 amino acids. The V gene's germline CDR1 is SGHRS and CDR2 YFSETQ. V gave up 6 bases and J gave up 1 base, with 16 bases separating them. As DNA, the CDR3 is TGCGCCAGCAAGTTGAGGGGGGGGGCGAACACTGAAGCTTTCTTT. Amino acid sequence: CASKLRGGANTEAFF.

J is TRBJ1-4 and V is TRBV9; 9 positions match TRBD1. The germline CDR1 and CDR2 sequences are SGDLS and YYNGEE. The CDR3 spans 14 residues. After removal of 4 bases from V and 6 bases from J, the junction contained 4 bases not matched to a gene. CDR3 sequence (DNA): TGTGCCAGCAGCCCCCGACAGGGGGATGAAAAACTGTTTTTT. Translated: CASSPRQGDEKLFF. Together with reference TRBV9 and TRBJ1-4, the CDR3 gives the full variable domain: DSGVTQTPKHLITATGQRVTLRCSPRSGDLSVYWYQQSLDQGLQFLIQYYNGEERAKGNILERFSAQQFPDLHSELNLSSLELGDSALYFCASSPRQGDEKLFFGSGTQLSVL.

J is TRBJ1-1 and V is TRBV19; 7 positions match TRBD1. Germline V gives CDR1 LNHDA, CDR2 SQIVND (reference sequence). CDR3 length: 16 residues. V shed 5 bases and J 10 bases; nucleotides not matched to a gene: 19. CDR3 in amino acids: CASSSWAVGARGRAFF. The CDR3 DNA reads as TGTGCCAGTAGTTCCTGGGCGGTTGGGGCCAGGGGGAGAGCTTTCTTT.

The V gene is TRBV10-1, the J gene TRBJ2-7; TRBD1 is a possible D gene (6 bases). The ends were cut back, 6 bases at V and 5 bases at J, with 17 bases in the middle. The CDR3 sequence is 14 residues long. Germline V lookup: CDR1 WNHNN, CDR2 SYGVQD (reference sequence). The CDR3 region is CASSRSVPGDEQYF. In DNA form, the CDR3 reads TGCGCCAGCAGCCGATCAGTTCCAGGGGACGAGCAGTACTTC.

The chain links TRBV27 to TRBJ2-1, with TRBD2 identical over 8 bases. CDR1 and CDR2 (germline): MNHEY, SMNVEV (reference sequence). The V segment lost 4 bases and the J segment 10 bases; nucleotides outside the gene matches: 3. The length of the CDR3 is 12 residues. CDR3 loop: CASSSPGGEQFF. The DNA of the CDR3 is TGTGCCAGCAGTTCCCCGGGGGGGGAGCAGTTCTTC.

This rearrangement joins TRBV6-6 to TRBJ1-5, with 12 bases matching TRBD1. The CDR3 has 15 residues. Losses at the gene ends were 2 bases for V and 8 bases for J; bases not matched to a gene: 4. The germline CDR1 and CDR2 sequences are MNHNY and SVGAGI (reference sequence). The chain's CDR3 is CASSYRGQGAEPQHF. The CDR3 DNA sequence: TGTGCCAGCAGTTACCGGGGACAGGGGGCGGAGCCCCAGCATTTT.

The chain joins TRBV10-1 to TRBJ2-7; 9 bases align to TRBD2. The V segment lost 3 bases and the J segment 4 bases; nucleotides outside the gene matches: 10. The CDR3 has 16 residues. CDR1 and CDR2 (germline): WNHNN, SYGVQD (reference sequence). CDR3 in amino acids: CASSDPLGSGGYEQYF. CDR3 bases: TGCGCCAGCAGTGACCCCCTGGGTAGCGGGGGATACGAGCAGTACTTC.